These T cell receptor beta chains were read from a single sample in a study of blood T cell repertoires in COVID-19. The protocol was immunoSEQ multiplex PCR, while the TCRdb copy is restricted to in-frame clones and leaves out a portion. The table lists 250,000 to 400,000 clones, roughly 85% of them singletons, with 1.5% to 2% in the top ten. Material: PBMCs or T cells enriched from blood (not recorded which). These receptor sequences come from a woman aged 30 to 39 who had been exposed to COVID-19. Each CDR3 is given with its conserved first and last residue. A D gene is named only where the DNA matches it firmly. The size of a clone is reported for some rows only, either as once, few or many, or as a class for expanded clones.

v_gene: TRBV5-6; d_gene: TRBD1; j_gene: TRBJ1-1; abundance: once; CDR3nt: TGTGCCAGCAGCTTGCAAGGGGGCAGAGGAAAGAACACTGAAGCTTTCTTT; CDR3aa: CASSLQGGRGKNTEAFF
v_gene: TRBV30; d_gene: TRBD2; j_gene: TRBJ2-1; abundance: .; CDR3nt: TGTGCCTGGAGGGGGACTAGCGGGGGCTATGAGCAGTTCTTC; CDR3aa: CAWRGTSGGYEQFF
v_gene: TRBV27; d_gene: TRBD1; j_gene: TRBJ1-1; abundance: once; CDR3nt: TGTGCCAGCAGTTTATCCCGACAGGGCGTTAGCACTGAAGCTTTCTTT; CDR3aa: CASSLSRQGVSTEAFF
v_gene: TRBV25-1; d_gene: TRBD2; j_gene: TRBJ2-3; abundance: .; CDR3nt: TGTGCCAGCAGTGAATATTCTACTAGCGGGGGGGCAGATACGCAGTATTTT; CDR3aa: CASSEYSTSGGADTQYF
v_gene: TRBV2; d_gene: TRBD2; j_gene: TRBJ2-7; abundance: few; CDR3nt: TGTGCCAGCAGTGAGGGGGTTTTGACTAGCGGGACCGTCTCCTACGAGCAGTACTTC; CDR3aa: CASSEGVLTSGTVSYEQYF
v_gene: TRBV23-1; d_gene: TRBD1; j_gene: TRBJ2-7; abundance: .; CDR3nt: TGCGCCAGCAGTCAATCAGAAATTTGGGACAGGGGGTTGTACTTC; CDR3aa: CASSQSEIWDRGLYF
v_gene: TRBV28; d_gene: TRBD1; j_gene: TRBJ2-7; abundance: .; CDR3nt: TGTGCCAGCAGTCGGACAGGGTCCACAGGCGAGCAGTACTTC; CDR3aa: CASSRTGSTGEQYF
v_gene: TRBV5-6; d_gene: .; j_gene: TRBJ2-2; abundance: .; CDR3nt: TGTGCCAGCAGCGGGTACTATGGAGACCCCGGGGAGCTGTTTTTT; CDR3aa: CASSGYYGDPGELFF
v_gene: TRBV6-2/TRBV6-3; d_gene: .; j_gene: TRBJ1-5; abundance: .; CDR3nt: TGTGCCAGCAGTTTGGGCGGGGGCGCGGGCAATCAGCCCCAGCATTTT; CDR3aa: CASSLGGGAGNQPQHF
v_gene: TRBV28; d_gene: TRBD1; j_gene: TRBJ2-7; abundance: .; CDR3nt: TGTGCCAGCAGTTTCCGAGCCCGGCAGGGGGCCAACGAGCAGTACTTC; CDR3aa: CASSFRARQGANEQYF
v_gene: TRBV9; d_gene: TRBD1; j_gene: TRBJ2-3; abundance: .; CDR3nt: TGTGCCAGCAGCGGGGGACAGCCGATGAAGTATTTT; CDR3aa: CASSGGQPMKYF
v_gene: TRBV5-5; d_gene: TRBD1; j_gene: TRBJ1-4; abundance: .; CDR3nt: TGTGCCAGCAGCGTACAGGGGGCTAATGAAAAACTGTTTTTT; CDR3aa: CASSVQGANEKLFF
v_gene: TRBV30; d_gene: .; j_gene: TRBJ1-4; abundance: .; CDR3nt: TGTGCCTTAACCGGGGGGGGAAATGAAAAACTGTTTTTT; CDR3aa: CALTGGGNEKLFF
v_gene: TRBV5-1; d_gene: TRBD1; j_gene: TRBJ2-7; abundance: once; CDR3nt: TGCGCCAGCGCCACCGGGACAGGGAGGGAGCAGTACTTC; CDR3aa: CASATGTGREQYF
v_gene: TRBV5-4; d_gene: TRBD1; j_gene: TRBJ1-3; abundance: .; CDR3nt: TGTGCCAGCAGCCTACGACAGGGCCAAAACACCATATATTTT; CDR3aa: CASSLRQGQNTIYF
v_gene: TRBV6-1; d_gene: TRBD1; j_gene: TRBJ1-5; abundance: .; CDR3nt: TGTGCCAGCAGTGAAGCGACAGGGATCGATCAGCCCCAGCATTTT; CDR3aa: CASSEATGIDQPQHF
v_gene: TRBV5-1; d_gene: TRBD1; j_gene: TRBJ1-2; abundance: many; CDR3nt: TGCGCCAGCAGCTGGGGGACAGGGGAGAGAGCTAACTATGGCTACACCTTC; CDR3aa: CASSWGTGERANYGYTF
v_gene: TRBV5-1; d_gene: .; j_gene: TRBJ1-3; abundance: .; CDR3nt: TGCGCCAGCAGCTTGGACAGCCTAATAAACACCATATATTTT; CDR3aa: CASSLDSLINTIYF
v_gene: TRBV5-1; d_gene: .; j_gene: TRBJ1-2; abundance: .; CDR3nt: TGCGCCAGTTCCCAAGCCGGGACTCACTATGGCTACACCTTC; CDR3aa: CASSQAGTHYGYTF
v_gene: TRBV15; d_gene: TRBD2; j_gene: TRBJ2-7; abundance: .; CDR3nt: TGTGCCACCAGCACTGGCCCTAGCGGGAGGGGTTACGAGCAGTACTTC; CDR3aa: CATSTGPSGRGYEQYF
v_gene: TRBV24-1; d_gene: .; j_gene: TRBJ1-1; abundance: .; CDR3nt: TGTGCCACCAGTGATTCCGACGGGGTGAACACTGAAGCTTTCTTT; CDR3aa: CATSDSDGVNTEAFF
v_gene: TRBV12-3/TRBV12-4; d_gene: .; j_gene: TRBJ1-2; abundance: .; CDR3nt: TGTGCCAGCAGTTTAGTCGCAGGGGTTGGCTACACCTTC; CDR3aa: CASSLVAGVGYTF
v_gene: TRBV6-5; d_gene: .; j_gene: TRBJ1-2; abundance: once; CDR3nt: TGTGCCAGCAGCTACGGGGGGGCTCGGGACTATGGCTACACCTTC; CDR3aa: CASSYGGARDYGYTF
v_gene: TRBV5-1; d_gene: TRBD1; j_gene: TRBJ1-2; abundance: .; CDR3nt: TGCGCCAGCAGCTTGTTAGGACAGGGGGCGCTCAGCGGCTACACCTTC; CDR3aa: CASSLLGQGALSGYTF
v_gene: TRBV28; d_gene: .; j_gene: TRBJ1-2; abundance: .; CDR3nt: TGTGCCAGCAGCCGGGGAGTGATTGGCTACACCTTC; CDR3aa: CASSRGVIGYTF
v_gene: TRBV10-3; d_gene: TRBD1; j_gene: TRBJ2-5; abundance: .; CDR3nt: TGTGCCACCATCCGGGACAGGGGGCACGAGACCCAGTACTTC; CDR3aa: CATIRDRGHETQYF
v_gene: TRBV15; d_gene: .; j_gene: TRBJ1-5; abundance: .; CDR3nt: TGTGCCACCAGCAGGGGTCTTACGAGGGATCAGCCCCAGCATTTT; CDR3aa: CATSRGLTRDQPQHF
v_gene: TRBV10-3; d_gene: .; j_gene: TRBJ1-1; abundance: .; CDR3nt: TGTGCCATCAGGCTTACAACGAACACTGAAGCTTTCTTT; CDR3aa: CAIRLTTNTEAFF
v_gene: TRBV30; d_gene: .; j_gene: TRBJ2-2; abundance: .; CDR3nt: TGTGCCTGGACAAGCACGGGGGAGCTGTTTTTT; CDR3aa: CAWTSTGELFF
v_gene: TRBV19; d_gene: TRBD2; j_gene: TRBJ2-1; abundance: once; CDR3nt: TGTGCCACCGCGGGACTAGCGACCTACAATGAGCAGTTCTTC; CDR3aa: CATAGLATYNEQFF
v_gene: TRBV3-1/TRBV3-2; d_gene: TRBD1; j_gene: TRBJ2-3; abundance: .; CDR3nt: TGTGCCAGCAGCCTCCCCTTAAGGACAGGGAACACAGATACGCAGTATTTT; CDR3aa: CASSLPLRTGNTDTQYF
v_gene: TRBV14; d_gene: .; j_gene: TRBJ2-5; abundance: .; CDR3nt: TGTGCCAGCAGCCAAGATCACATTAGGGGGACCCAGTACTTC; CDR3aa: CASSQDHIRGTQYF
v_gene: TRBV11-2; d_gene: TRBD2; j_gene: TRBJ2-3; abundance: .; CDR3nt: TGTGCCAGCAGCTCTCTTCGCGGGGGAAGGGGAGATACGCAGTATTTT; CDR3aa: CASSSLRGGRGDTQYF
v_gene: TRBV7-9; d_gene: .; j_gene: TRBJ1-1; abundance: .; CDR3nt: TGTGCCAGCAGCGCAGAGGGGAACACTGAAGCTTTCTTT; CDR3aa: CASSAEGNTEAFF
v_gene: TRBV11-2; d_gene: .; j_gene: TRBJ2-3; abundance: .; CDR3nt: TGTGCCAGCAGCTCCCCTTTCTGGGAGGAAGGCACAGATACGCAGTATTTT; CDR3aa: CASSSPFWEEGTDTQYF
v_gene: TRBV19; d_gene: .; j_gene: TRBJ2-4; abundance: .; CDR3nt: TGTGCCAGTAGCCGGGGGGCCAAAAACATTCAGTACTTC; CDR3aa: CASSRGAKNIQYF
v_gene: TRBV11-2; d_gene: .; j_gene: TRBJ2-3; abundance: .; CDR3nt: TGTGCCAGCAGCCACCGGGAAGATACGCAGTATTTT; CDR3aa: CASSHREDTQYF
v_gene: TRBV10-2; d_gene: TRBD2; j_gene: TRBJ2-1; abundance: .; CDR3nt: TGCGCCAGCAGCCCCACCGCGGGGACTAGTGGCAATGAGCAGTTCTTC; CDR3aa: CASSPTAGTSGNEQFF
v_gene: TRBV7-2; d_gene: TRBD1; j_gene: TRBJ1-1; abundance: .; CDR3nt: TGTGCCAGCAGCTTTGGACAGGGGGGCCTGAACACTGAAGCTTTCTTT; CDR3aa: CASSFGQGGLNTEAFF
v_gene: TRBV6-2/TRBV6-3; d_gene: .; j_gene: TRBJ2-1; abundance: once; CDR3nt: TGTGCCAGCAGTTACTGGAATAACCGGGACTCTTTAAGTTTCTTC; CDR3aa: CASSYWNNRDSLSFF
v_gene: TRBV24-1; d_gene: TRBD2; j_gene: TRBJ2-1; abundance: .; CDR3nt: TGTGCCACCAGTGATTTTGGGCTAGCGGGCGCCTACAATGAGCAGTTCTTC; CDR3aa: CATSDFGLAGAYNEQFF
v_gene: TRBV28; d_gene: .; j_gene: TRBJ1-2; abundance: .; CDR3nt: TGTGCCAGCTACCCGACCGGAGGGTTTGGGGGCTACACCTTC; CDR3aa: CASYPTGGFGGYTF